This T cell receptor (beta chain) was observed in a study of CD8+ T cells in alopecia areata (dated by TCRdb to the late 2010s). With respect to the entire study: The treated patients took part in an open-label pilot trial in which moderate-to-severe alopecia areata was treated with oral tofacitinib at 5 to 10 mg twice daily. Tofacitinib was administered for 6 to 18 months, and 6 months of follow-up off drug were then conducted to assess delayed response and recurrence. Disease severity in treated patients was measured with the SALT score, which quantifies the percentage of affected scalp surface area. To study T cell clonal expansion in alopecia areata, the researchers applied high-throughput TCRbeta sequencing to both the C3H/HeJ mouse model and human patients. Human TCRbeta sequencing covered scalp tissue and sorted CD4+ and CD8+ peripheral blood T cells from patchy and totalis/universalis alopecia areata patients and healthy controls. Tofacitinib-treated patients had biopsies at baseline and at 4 and 24 weeks of treatment, with a later scalp biopsy in several patients. Scalp clonality was compared among normal scalp (n=4), patchy alopecia areata scalp (n=8), and alopecia totalis/universalis scalp (n=8). RNA came from the PAXgene miRNA kit for fixed scalp, the miRNeasy kit for PBMCs, and the RNeasy kit for mouse skin. Amplification of TCRbeta CDR3 regions was done by immunoSEQ multiplex PCR using 35 Vbeta forward primers and 13 Jbeta reverse primers.

Points on this clone: This receptor's antigen is unknown. One base away there is no much larger clone; base qualities are not given.

Findings and caveats that apply to the study as a whole: Unlike mouse skin, where gammadelta T cells dominate, normal human skin contains resident alphabeta T cells that get sequenced too, which complicates analysis of the scalp TCR repertoire. The treated cohort was small, with a single nonresponder, so links between baseline CD8+ expansion and response need larger studies. Tofacitinib significantly lowered scalp clonality and the number of expanded CD8+ clones among the top 100 scalp clones. Compared with normal scalp, lesional scalp had higher clonality and more expanded CD8+ clones, particularly in alopecia totalis/universalis, a pattern that suggests antigenic drive. Many expanded lesional clones were found to persist in scalp and blood during tofacitinib treatment, and relapse after treatment cessation may be partly explained by this persistence. Compared with mice, TCR sequences shared between patients were less clear, possibly partly because of HLA diversity across the patient population.

This specimen's time point label, interpreted: 4 weeks on oral tofacitinib. Read against the paper, the sample's treatment or condition label means: oral pan-JAK inhibitor, 5-10 mg twice daily. Lesional scalp punch biopsies and peripheral blood were collected from alopecia areata patients. PBMCs were isolated by density centrifugation and stained for CD3, CD4 and CD8, and CD4+ and CD8+ T cells were sorted on a FACSAria. Counted from cysteine to phenylalanine, this CDR3 has 14 amino acids. Left in the record is the CDR3 DNA by itself, 42 bases read in frame from the first base. CDR1 and CDR2 were assigned from the germline V gene (reference sequence) as LNHDA and SQIVND. Here V drops 6 bases and J drops 9 bases, and the junction holds 9 bases not matched to any gene. The library was made by the immunoSEQ multiplex PCR assay. For TCR sequencing, RNA was extracted from every sample and reverse transcribed into cDNA to serve as template. First-strand cDNA was synthesized using SuperScript III with a 2:1 mix of oligo-dT and random hexamers. A synthetic immune receptor repertoire was used to assess amplification bias, and residual bias was removed computationally. Per the original workflow: Raw reads were preprocessed to remove errors, and CDR3 was defined by IMGT conventions from the conserved cysteine to phenylalanine. Clonality was computed by normalizing Shannon entropy by log2 of the number of productive unique TCRs and subtracting the result from 1. Whether scalp clones were CD4 or CD8 was inferred by matching scalp TCRbeta sequences against CD4 and CD8 repertoires sorted from blood. Imported from immuneACCESS, the table was reduced by TCRdb to in-frame sequences with V and J called. These copies leave out some clones; in studies compared against another copy, an unresolved V gene accounts for under half, and the cause of the remainder is not known. D and trimming were read from the DNA, whereas the V and J calls and clone size are those reported in that table. In all, the sample holds some 150,000 clones, and around half of those were seen once. Clones ranked in the top ten supply approximately 16% of the sample.

The chain links TRBV19 with TRBJ2-2; 8 central bases correspond to TRBD1. The TCR comes from a human donor with alopecia areata. Specimen: CD8+ T cells sorted from blood, collected at week 4, from a patient treated with tofacitinib. The CDR3 reads as follows: CASRFGQGLRELFF. In nucleotides, the sequence is TGTGCCAGTAGGTTCGGACAGGGCCTACGGGAGCTGTTTTTT.